This section outlines one T cell receptor (beta chain) sequence together with its context. The data stem from a study of T cell responses to AZD1222 COVID-19 vaccine. Clones were read by immunoSEQ multiplex PCR, and TCRdb kept only the in-frame ones, dropping some. The repertoire includes over 100,000 clones, roughly 89% of them detected once, and 5% to 7.5% sits in the top ten. The CDR3 length is 15 residues. Germline CDR1 LNHDA, CDR2 SQIVND (reference sequence). The V end lost 5 bases, the J end lost 0 bases, and 8 bases lay between the germline ends. The specimen was peripheral blood, collected on day 0 of AZD1222 vaccination. This receptor was obtained from an adult in good health. The rearrangement uses TRBV19 and TRBJ1-6; D is undetermined. As DNA, the CDR3 is TGTGCCAGTAGTCCGGGGTCCTCCTATAATTCACCCCTCCACTTT. Its translation: CASSPGSSYNSPLHF.